This T cell receptor beta chain was retrieved from a study of cytomegalovirus exposure and HLA in healthy donors. The PCR ran on 60 Vbeta and 13 Jbeta primers. Generated by immunoSEQ multiplex PCR, the TCRdb table keeps only in-frame clones and is missing some. The sample has roughly 100,000 clones; about 83% are singletons. J gave up 0 bases and V 7 bases, and 3 bases lay outside the gene matches. The CDR3 loop spans 15 amino acids. Looked up from germline, CDR1 is LNHDA and CDR2 is SQIVND (reference sequence). Sequenced sample: PBMCs. The V and J genes are TRBV19 and TRBJ2-6; 7 positions agree with TRBD1. The receptor was derived from a man aged 18 to 30 in good health and CMV-seronegative. The CDR3: CASKGQSSGANVLTF. CDR3 sequence (DNA): TGTGCCAGTAAGGGACAGTCCTCTGGGGCCAACGTCCTGACTTTC. Full variable domain (remainder filled in from reference TRBV19 and TRBJ2-6): DGGITQSPKYLFRKEGQNVTLSCEQNLNHDAMYWYRQDPGQGLRLIYYSQIVNDFQKGDIAEGYSVSREKKESFPLTVTSAQKNPTAFYLCASKGQSSGANVLTFGAGSRLTVL.